A single sample gave rise to the 19 T cell receptor beta chains below, sequenced in a study of CD8 T cells in ankylosing spondylitis. In TCRdb, the 5' RACE reads were re-called with MiXCR into one record per CDR3 protein. The table lists tens of thousands of distinct CDR3 sequences, under 30% of them singletons. Sequencing input: blood, either unsorted or a sorted T cell fraction (not recorded which). These receptors all come from a male donor with ankylosing spondylitis or in good health (not recorded which).

This chain uses TRBV20-1 with TRBJ2-5, with unresolved D. V was shortened by 5 bases and J by 4 bases, with 8 bases between the two germline ends. The germline CDR1 and CDR2 sequences are DFQATT and SNEGSKA (reference sequence). CDR3 length: 11 residues. The CDR3 loop reads CSAGMGETQYF. The CDR3 bases are TGCAGTGCTGGAATGGGAGAGACCCAGTACTTC.

The chain has TRBV12-3 or TRBV12-4 and TRBJ1-5; D is uncertain. V lost 10 bases, J lost 5 bases, and 15 bases lay in between. This CDR3 is 13 amino acids long. CDR3 coding DNA: TGTGCCACCTCGACCTTAGAAGATCAGCCCCAGCATTTT. This gives the protein CATSTLEDQPQHF.

This clonotype was seen at least ten times. V gene TRBV7-9 combines with J gene TRBJ2-3, with D perhaps matching TRBD2 (5 bases). CDR1 and CDR2 from the germline V gene are SEHNR and FQNEAQ (reference sequence). Between the trimmed V and J ends, which lost 4 bases and 8 bases, there was a span of 13 bases. The CDR3 totals 13 residues. The CDR3 reads CASSWPPEGTQYF. CDR3 DNA sequence: TGTGCCAGCAGCTGGCCCCCTGAGGGTACGCAGTATTTT.

This clonotype has a handful of counts. The chain is built from TRBV9 and TRBJ2-7; 9 bases fit TRBD1. The V gene's germline CDR1 is SGDLS and CDR2 YYNGEE. CDR3 length equals 13 residues. V lost 0 bases, J lost 9 bases, and 4 bases stayed unmatched. The CDR3, as DNA: TGTGCCAGCAGCGTAGAGGGACAGGGCCTGCAGTACGTC. It yields the protein CASSVEGQGLQYV.

The genes are TRBV6-6 and TRBJ1-1; D is unresolved. V dropped 6 bases and J dropped 5 bases, with 7 bases sitting between them. The germline V gene has CDR1 MNHNY and CDR2 SVGAGI (reference sequence). The length of the CDR3 is 11 residues. The CDR3 sequence: CASSPLTEAFF. The CDR3 DNA reads TGTGCCAGCAGCCCATTGACTGAAGCTTTCTTT.

Turning to this clonotype: An end of the junction does not agree with germline; a read error may underlie this. The V gene is TRBV12-3 or TRBV12-4, the J gene TRBJ1-2, with D unresolved. The CDR3 is 14 amino acids. The chain's CDR3 is CASTSQASQYGDTF. The DNA for the CDR3 is TGTGCCAGCACATCCCAGGCGTCTCAATATGGCGACACCTTC.

This rearrangement joins TRBV7-2 to TRBJ2-2; D may correspond to TRBD1 or TRBD2 (5 bases each). Between the trimmed V and J ends, which lost 5 bases and 5 bases, there was a span of 21 bases. The CDR3 runs 17 residues. Germline CDR1 SGHTA, CDR2 FQGNSA. The CDR3 DNA reads as TGTGCCAGCAGCCCCCCCGACAGAATCTGGACTACCGGGGAGCTGTTTTTT. Its protein product is CASSPPDRIWTTGELFF.

In regard to this clonotype: A read error may account for a junction end that differs from germline. The V and J genes are TRBV5-5 and TRBJ1-2; possible D gene TRBD1, 6 bases. The CDR3 is made up of 12 amino acids. Germline V gives CDR1 SGHKS, CDR2 YYEKEE (reference sequence). CDR3 amino acids: CASSVLQGTQHF. CDR3 DNA sequence: TGTGCCAGCAGCGTATTACAGGGAACCCAACACTTC.

The chain links TRBV5-1 to TRBJ2-3; 14 bases fit TRBD2. This CDR3 region has 15 residues. V lost 5 bases and J lost 2; bases outside the gene matches: 1. Germline lookup yields CDR1 SGHRS and CDR2 YFSETQ. The CDR3 sequence is CASRGLAGDTDTQYF. CDR3 DNA: TGCGCCAGCAGGGGACTAGCGGGAGACACAGATACGCAGTATTTT.

Turning to this clonotype: A much larger clone sits a single nucleotide away, making a read error possible. This chain uses TRBV12-3 or TRBV12-4 with TRBJ1-4; tentative D call: TRBD1 (6 bases). Trimming cost V 7 bases and J 5 bases, with 14 bases left between them. This CDR3 has 14 amino acids. CDR3 bases: TGTGCCAGCACACCAGGGGTAGGGAATGAAAAACTGTTTTTT. It encodes CASTPGVGNEKLFF.

V gene TRBV29-1 combines with J gene TRBJ2-1; TRBD2 aligns across 9 bases. The last part of the DNA fits TRBJ2-7 better; the J call may be wrong. Germline-derived CDR1 and CDR2 are SQVTM and ANQGSEA. The CDR3 contains 16 residues. Written as DNA, the CDR3 is TGCAGCGTTGACGCGGTAGCGGGAGTGGGTTTGGATGAGCAGTACTTC. Residues: CSVDAVAGVGLDEQYF.

This clonotype was recorded only once. The genes are TRBV5-5 and TRBJ1-1; 10 bases fit TRBD1. After removal of 4 bases from V and 0 bases from J, the junction contained 9 bases not matched to a gene. The CDR3 is 17 amino acids. In germline, CDR1 is SGHKS, CDR2 YYEKEE (reference sequence). DNA of the CDR3: TGTGCCAGCAGCCACCGGGACAGGGGAGAACTGAACACTGAAGCTTTCTTT. Residues: CASSHRDRGELNTEAFF.

The V and J genes are TRBV7-8 and TRBJ2-3; 11 bases align to TRBD2. The CDR3 sequence is 17 residues long. Germline V gene sequence: CDR1 SGHVS, CDR2 FQNEAQ. Germline trimming cut 2 bases from V and 3 bases from J; bases unmatched to any gene: 7. The CDR3 protein is CASSLRVAGGVTDTQYF. The CDR3 nucleotides read TGTGCCAGCAGCTTAAGGGTAGCGGGAGGGGTGACAGATACGCAGTATTTT.

This sequence joins TRBV5-1 and TRBJ2-4; 10 nucleotides agree with TRBD2. V lost 4 bases to trimming and J lost 7 bases; unmatched junction nucleotides: 11. Germline V gene sequence: CDR1 SGHRS, CDR2 YFSETQ. The CDR3 totals 16 residues. The CDR3 sequence is CASSVELAGVKNIQYF. CDR3 coding DNA: TGCGCCAGCAGCGTGGAGCTAGCGGGGGTCAAGAACATTCAGTACTTC.

This clonotype was counted a few times. The V gene is TRBV29-1, the J gene TRBJ2-6, with D hard to call. V was trimmed by 3 bases and J by 0 bases, leaving 3 bases between them. Germline CDR1 is SQVTM and CDR2 is ANQGSEA. The CDR3 spans 13 residues. CDR3 nucleotides: TGCAGCGTTGAGCCCTCTGGGGCCAACGTCCTGACTTTC. Translation: CSVEPSGANVLTF.

This clonotype occurred many times. The chain employs TRBV9 and TRBJ2-1; the D gene is possibly TRBD2 (5 bases). The V end was cut by 2 bases, the J end by 0 bases, with 9 bases between. In germline, CDR1 is SGDLS, CDR2 YYNGEE. The CDR3 length is 15 residues. CDR3 DNA: TGTGCCAGCAGCGTCCGGGAAAACTCCTACAATGAGCAGTTCTTC. Translating it yields CASSVRENSYNEQFF.

V is TRBV12-3 or TRBV12-4 and J is TRBJ2-7; 9 nucleotides match TRBD2. The V segment lost 2 bases and the J segment 6 bases; nucleotides outside the gene matches: 5. The CDR3 has 14 residues. CDR3 nucleotides: TGTGCCAGCAGTTTATTAGCGGGAGTATCCGAGCAGTACTTC. Its protein product is CASSLLAGVSEQYF.

This chain joins TRBV12-3 or TRBV12-4 and TRBJ2-5; D unclear. V dropped 3 bases and J dropped 5 bases, with 7 bases sitting between them. The CDR3 runs to 12 residues. As DNA, the CDR3 is TGTGCCAGCAGTTTCTTGAGCGAGACCCAGTACTTC. Protein: CASSFLSETQYF.

This clonotype was detected ten times or more. The chain couples TRBV6-2 or TRBV6-3 to TRBJ2-1; 7 bases are a match to TRBD2. V was pared by 8 bases and J by 8 bases, with 6 bases of the junction left unmatched. Germline assignment: CDR1 MNHEY and CDR2 SVGEGT. The CDR3 is made up of 12 amino acids. Written as DNA, the CDR3 is TGTGCCAGCGGCATGGGGGGGTATGAGCAGTTCTTC. The encoded protein is CASGMGGYEQFF.